This T cell receptor (beta chain) was sequenced for a study of blood T cell repertoires in COVID-19. Per the original data handling: Quantification of nucleated cells was approximated via reference gene primer amplification. Profiled with immunoSEQ multiplex PCR; TCRdb holds only in-frame clones, not every one. V and J calls plus clone size are reproduced from that table; the DNA served to infer D and trimming. Here the sample spans approximately 75,000 clones, more than 75% being singletons. Germline lookup yields CDR1 LGHDT and CDR2 YNNKEL (reference sequence). The CDR3 is 16 amino acids. The V and J ends lost 5 bases and 4 bases, in that order; junction bases with no gene match: 12.

Input material: peripheral blood. The chain recombines TRBV3-1 (or the pseudogene TRBV3-2) with TRBJ2-3, with 7 bases aligning to TRBD1. The TCR originated in a woman over 75 with active or convalescent COVID-19. The CDR3 here is CASSGDSGLTPDTQYF. In DNA form, the CDR3 reads TGTGCCAGCAGCGGGGACAGTGGTTTAACACCAGATACGCAGTATTTT.